This T cell receptor beta chain was captured by sequencing in a study of long-term antiretroviral therapy in people with HIV. Until DNA extraction, the samples held between about 0.9-10 million cryopreserved PBMC. Notes on the study in general: Post-ART samples showed increased diversity that remained below transplant donor control levels.

V gave up 4 bases and J gave up 5 bases, with 15 bases separating them. Germline V gene data show CDR1 as SEHNR and CDR2 as FQNEAQ (reference sequence). This CDR3 has 14 residues. A note on this clone: The antigen remains undetermined.

Researchers ran immunoSEQ v3.0 at survey level. Assay: immunoSEQ multiplex PCR; the TCRdb copy retains only in-frame clones and omits some. In the table there are about 28,000 clones, 90% to 95% of which are singletons. The source is a young man with HIV. Sequenced here: unsorted PBMCs, sampled 6 to 6.5 years after starting antiretroviral therapy. V gene TRBV7-9 combines with J gene TRBJ2-7; D gene ambiguous. The CDR3 coding sequence is TGTGCCAGCAGCTCCCTGGGGATTGGCAACGAGCAGTACTTC. Encoded protein: CASSSLGIGNEQYF.